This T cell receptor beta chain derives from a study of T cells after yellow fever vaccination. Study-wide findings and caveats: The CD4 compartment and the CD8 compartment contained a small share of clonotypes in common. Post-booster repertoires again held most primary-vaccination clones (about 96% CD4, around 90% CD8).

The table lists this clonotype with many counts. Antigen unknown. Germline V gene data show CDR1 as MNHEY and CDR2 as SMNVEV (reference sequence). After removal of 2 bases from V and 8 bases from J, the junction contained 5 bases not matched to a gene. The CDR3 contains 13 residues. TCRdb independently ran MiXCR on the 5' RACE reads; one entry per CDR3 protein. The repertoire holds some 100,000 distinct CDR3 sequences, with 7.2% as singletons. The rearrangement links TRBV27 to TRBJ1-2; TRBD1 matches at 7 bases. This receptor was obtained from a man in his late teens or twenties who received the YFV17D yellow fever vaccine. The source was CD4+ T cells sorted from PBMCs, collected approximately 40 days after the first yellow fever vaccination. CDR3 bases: TGTGCCAGCAGTTTAACAGGGGCTTTAGGCTACACCTTC. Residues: CASSLTGALGYTF.